This TCR beta chain was captured by sequencing in a study of OX40 agonist ivuxolimab in advanced cancers. Study summary: Treatment of patients was with ivuxolimab, an agonistic anti-OX40 (CD134) antibody. Patients received ivuxolimab, an intravenous treatment, every 2 weeks at 0.01 to 10 mg/kg.

Some clones are missing from TCRdb's copy, which holds only in-frame ones; the method was immunoSEQ multiplex PCR. This sample carries 98,000 or so clones, roughly 90% of them seen once, and the ten largest clones take 2.6%. Patients who had autoimmune disease history or got systemic immunosuppression were left out. Germline CDR1 is SGHVS and CDR2 is FQNEAQ. Trimming pared 1 base from V and 4 bases from J, leaving 22 bases between. The CDR3 length is 18 residues. The sequencing here drew on CD4+ or CD8+ T cells sorted from blood, taken in a trial of the OX40 agonist ivuxolimab. This receptor was obtained from an adult with an advanced solid tumor such as melanoma, head and neck, liver or kidney cancer. V usage is TRBV7-8 and J usage is TRBJ2-5, with a tentative D call TRBD1 (5 bases). DNA for the CDR3: TGTGCCAGCAGCTTAGAGCTACAGGCCATATTATTAGGAGAGACCCAGTACTTC. Its protein product is CASSLELQAILLGETQYF.